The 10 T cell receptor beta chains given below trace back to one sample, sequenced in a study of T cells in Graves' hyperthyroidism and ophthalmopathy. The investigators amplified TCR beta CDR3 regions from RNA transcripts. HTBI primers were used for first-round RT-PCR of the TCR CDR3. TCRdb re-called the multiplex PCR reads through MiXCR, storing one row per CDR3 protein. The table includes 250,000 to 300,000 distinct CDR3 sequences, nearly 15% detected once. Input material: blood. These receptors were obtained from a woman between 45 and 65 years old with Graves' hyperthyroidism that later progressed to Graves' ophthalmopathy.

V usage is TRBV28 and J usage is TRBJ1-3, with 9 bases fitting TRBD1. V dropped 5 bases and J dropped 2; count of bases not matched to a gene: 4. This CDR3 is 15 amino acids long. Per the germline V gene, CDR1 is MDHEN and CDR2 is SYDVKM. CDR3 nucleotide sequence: TGTGCCAGCAGTACCCGGACAGGGGCTGGAAACACCATATATTTT. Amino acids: CASSTRTGAGNTIYF.

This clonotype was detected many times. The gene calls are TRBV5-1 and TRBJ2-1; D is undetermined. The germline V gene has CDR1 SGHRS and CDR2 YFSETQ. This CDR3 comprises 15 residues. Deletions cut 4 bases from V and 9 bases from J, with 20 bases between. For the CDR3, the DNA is TGCGCCAGCAGCCCCGGGTCTGGGCTCGCTTTTGAGCAGTTCTTC. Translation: CASSPGSGLAFEQFF.

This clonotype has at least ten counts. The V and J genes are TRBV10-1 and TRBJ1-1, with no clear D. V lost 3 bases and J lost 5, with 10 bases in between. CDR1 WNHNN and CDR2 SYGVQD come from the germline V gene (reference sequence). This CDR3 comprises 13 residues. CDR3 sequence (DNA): TGCGCCAGCAGTGAAGGCAGGAGGACTGAAGCTTTCTTT. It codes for CASSEGRRTEAFF.

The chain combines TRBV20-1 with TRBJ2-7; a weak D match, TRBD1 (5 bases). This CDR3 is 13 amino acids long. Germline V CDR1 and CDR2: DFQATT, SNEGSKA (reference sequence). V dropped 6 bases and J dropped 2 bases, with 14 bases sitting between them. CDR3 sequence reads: CSARSDSPYEQYF. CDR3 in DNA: TGCAGTGCCAGATCAGACAGTCCCTACGAGCAGTACTTC.

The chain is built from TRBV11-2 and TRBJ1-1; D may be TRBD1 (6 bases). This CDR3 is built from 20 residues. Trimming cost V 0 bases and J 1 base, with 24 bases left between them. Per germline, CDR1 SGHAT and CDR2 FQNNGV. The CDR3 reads CASSLDLMGARILSNTEAFF. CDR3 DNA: TGTGCCAGCAGCTTAGATCTGATGGGGGCGCGAATACTCTCGAACACTGAAGCTTTCTTT.

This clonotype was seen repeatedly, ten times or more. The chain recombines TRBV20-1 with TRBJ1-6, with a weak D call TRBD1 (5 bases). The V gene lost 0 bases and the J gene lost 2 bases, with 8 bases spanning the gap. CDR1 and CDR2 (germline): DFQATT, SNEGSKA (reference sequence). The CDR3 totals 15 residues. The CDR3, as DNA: TGCAGTGCTAGAGATGACAGCACCTATAATTCACCCCTCCACTTT. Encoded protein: CSARDDSTYNSPLHF.

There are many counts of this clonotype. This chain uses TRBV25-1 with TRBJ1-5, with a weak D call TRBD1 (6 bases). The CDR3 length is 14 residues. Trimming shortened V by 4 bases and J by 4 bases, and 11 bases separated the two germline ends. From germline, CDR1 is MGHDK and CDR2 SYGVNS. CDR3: CASSGGTWNQPQHF. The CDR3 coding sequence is TGTGCCAGCAGTGGGGGGACATGGAATCAGCCCCAGCATTTT.

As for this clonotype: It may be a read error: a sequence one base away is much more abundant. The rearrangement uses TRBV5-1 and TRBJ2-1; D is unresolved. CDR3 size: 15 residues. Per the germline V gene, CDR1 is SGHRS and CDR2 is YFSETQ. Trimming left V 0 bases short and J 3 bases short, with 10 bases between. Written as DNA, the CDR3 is TGCGCCAGCAGCTTGGGGCACCTCCGCTACAATGAGCAGTTCTTC. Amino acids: CASSLGHLRYNEQFF.

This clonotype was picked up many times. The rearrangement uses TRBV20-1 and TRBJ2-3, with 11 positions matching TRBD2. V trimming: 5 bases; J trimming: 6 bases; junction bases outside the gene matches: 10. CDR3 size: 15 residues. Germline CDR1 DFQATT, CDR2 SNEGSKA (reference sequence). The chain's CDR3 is CSASRLAGIGDTQYF. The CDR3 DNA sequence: TGCAGTGCTTCGCGACTAGCGGGAATAGGGGATACGCAGTATTTT.

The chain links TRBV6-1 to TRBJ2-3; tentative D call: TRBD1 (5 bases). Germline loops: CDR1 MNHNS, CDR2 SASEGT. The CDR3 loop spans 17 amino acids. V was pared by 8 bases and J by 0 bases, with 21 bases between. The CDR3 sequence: CASFRTRVYQSTDTQYF. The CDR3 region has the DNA TGTGCCAGCTTCCGGACCAGGGTTTACCAGAGCACAGATACGCAGTATTTT.